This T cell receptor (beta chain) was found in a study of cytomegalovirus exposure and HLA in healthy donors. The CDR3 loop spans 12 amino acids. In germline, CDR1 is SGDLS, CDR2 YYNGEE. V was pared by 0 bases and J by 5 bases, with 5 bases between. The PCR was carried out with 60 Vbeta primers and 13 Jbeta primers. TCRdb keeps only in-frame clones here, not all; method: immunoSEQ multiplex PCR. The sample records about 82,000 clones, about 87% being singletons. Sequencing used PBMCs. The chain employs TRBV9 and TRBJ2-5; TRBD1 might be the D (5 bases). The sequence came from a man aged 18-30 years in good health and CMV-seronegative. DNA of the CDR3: TGTGCCAGCAGCGTAGAGGGGGAGACCCAGTACTTC. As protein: CASSVEGETQYF.